This TCR beta chain emerged from a study of control samples from healthy donors and cancer patients. The V end lost 6 bases, the J end lost 0 bases, and 12 bases lay between the germline ends. Germline V lookup: CDR1 SQVTM, CDR2 ANQGSEA. The CDR3 loop spans 13 amino acids. The method was immunoSEQ multiplex PCR; TCRdb's version includes in-frame clones alone and lacks a portion of them. The sample includes about 120,000 clones, 80% to 90% of them seen just once. V and J are TRBV29-1 and TRBJ2-7; tentative D call: TRBD2 (6 bases). Sequenced input: blood. The receptor was derived from a man under 40 in good health. This CDR3 reads CSVRNGGSYEQYF. Written as DNA, the CDR3 is TGCAGCGTAAGAAACGGGGGCTCCTACGAGCAGTACTTC.